Following are 23 T cell receptor beta chains from one sample sequenced in a study of blood T cell repertoires in COVID-19. TCRdb's copy holds only in-frame clones and misses some; the assay was immunoSEQ multiplex PCR. The table records approximately 300,000 clones, 83% of them present only once. Sequenced sample: peripheral blood. The receptors come from a woman aged 50 to 60 with acute or convalescent COVID-19.

The CDR3 DNA follows: TGTGCCTCACAGGGGCTTAGATCAACTTATGGTGGCTACACCTTC. Amino acids: CASQGLRSTYGGYTF. This chain uses TRBV5-6 with TRBJ1-2; 7 bases fit TRBD1. The CDR3 runs 15 residues. Germline CDR1 SGHDT, CDR2 YYEEEE. V lost 10 bases, J lost 7 bases, and 19 bases stayed unmatched.

The chain combines TRBV2 with TRBJ2-3; D is perhaps TRBD1 (5 bases). The germline V and J ends were trimmed by 7 bases and 3 bases, with 14 bases remaining between them. This CDR3 is 14 amino acids long. Germline V gene lookup returns CDR1 SNHLY and CDR2 FYNNEI. CDR3: CASTTAQRTDTQYF. CDR3 in DNA: TGTGCCAGCACGACAGCACAAAGAACAGATACGCAGTATTTT.

This clone was seen a single time. The chain uses TRBV7-8 and TRBJ1-1, with TRBD1 matching 8 bases. CDR1 and CDR2 from the germline V gene are SGHVS and FQNEAQ. Unmatched junction bases numbered 11, after V lost 5 bases and J lost 6 bases. The CDR3 covers 15 residues. DNA of the CDR3: TGTGCCAGCAGCATACCAGGACAGGGAGTCGCTGAAGCTTTCTTT. This sequence encodes CASSIPGQGVAEAFF.

The chain employs TRBV7-2 and TRBJ2-1; D is unresolved. Trimming left V 3 bases short and J 5 bases short, with 11 bases between. The CDR3 is 14 residues long. Germline CDR1 reads SGHTA; CDR2 reads FQGNSA. The CDR3 nucleotides are TGTGCCAGCAGCTTGAGTAGCCGCAACAATGAGCAGTTCTTC. This translates into CASSLSSRNNEQFF.

CDR3 nucleotides: TGTGCCAGCAGCTTAAACAGGGGAGGTTGCGAGCAGTACGTC. As protein: CASSLNRGGCEQYV. This rearrangement joins TRBV7-2 to TRBJ2-7; D may be TRBD1 (7 bases). Trimming pared 2 bases from V and 6 bases from J, leaving 14 bases between. Germline CDR1 and CDR2: SGHTA and FQGNSA. The CDR3 consists of 14 residues.

The chain is built from TRBV3-1 (or the pseudogene TRBV3-2) and TRBJ2-5, with a tentative D call TRBD1 (6 bases). This CDR3 is 16 amino acids long. Germline CDR1 is LGHDT and CDR2 is YNNKEL (reference sequence). The V and J ends lost 1 base and 5 bases respectively, with 17 bases between them. DNA for the CDR3: TGTGCCAGCAGCCAAGGAGGCAGGGGAGTAGTGGAGACCCAGTACTTC. Encoded protein: CASSQGGRGVVETQYF.

This clone showed up just a few times. The rearrangement joins TRBV10-3 to TRBJ1-3; D is undetermined. The CDR3 is 14 residues long. CDR1 is ENHRY, CDR2 SYGVKD, per germline. Trimming cost V 1 base and J 0 bases, with 4 bases left between them. CDR3 sequence reads: CAISEYNSGNTIYF. The CDR3 DNA sequence: TGTGCCATCAGTGAGTACAACTCTGGAAACACCATATATTTT.

This clone was seen only a few times. This chain links TRBV2 with TRBJ1-2; no firm D call. The CDR3 totals 13 residues. Trimming left V 4 bases short and J 1 base short, with 7 bases between. Per germline, CDR1 SNHLY and CDR2 FYNNEI. Written as DNA, the CDR3 is TGTGCCAGCAGTGTGAACAGTAACTATGGCTACACCTTC. Translating gives CASSVNSNYGYTF.

The chain recombines TRBV24-1 with TRBJ2-6; D is ambiguous. The length of the CDR3 is 13 residues. Germline CDR1 is KGHDR and CDR2 is SFDVKD. V shed 6 bases and J shed 2 bases, with 4 bases lying between them. The CDR3 reads CATSLPGANVLTF. In DNA form, the CDR3 reads TGTGCCACCAGTCTTCCTGGGGCCAACGTCCTGACTTTC.

The rearrangement links TRBV5-5 to TRBJ2-1, with TRBD2 matching 8 bases. This CDR3 is 16 amino acids long. In germline, CDR1 is SGHKS, CDR2 YYEKEE (reference sequence). V shed 4 bases and J 9 bases; nucleotides not matched to a gene: 15. CDR3 nucleotide sequence: TGTGCCAGCAGCATCCTTGAAGGGCGGGGGGCAGGTGAGCAGTTCTTC. It codes for CASSILEGRGAGEQFF.

This clone was seen once. V is TRBV5-4 and J is TRBJ2-7, with 8 nucleotides matching TRBD1. This CDR3 spans 14 amino acids. Looked up from germline, CDR1 is SGHNT and CDR2 is YYREEE (reference sequence). V was clipped by 4 bases and J by 1 base; unmatched bases: 4. The CDR3 nucleotides read TGTGCCAGCAGCCCAAGACAGGGGTCCTACGAGCAGTACTTC. Translated, it gives CASSPRQGSYEQYF. Variable domain in full (rest from reference TRBV5-4 and TRBJ2-7): ETGVTQSPTHLIKTRGQQVTLRCSSQSGHNTVSWYQQALGQGPQFIFQYYREEENGRGNFPPRFSGLQFPNYSSELNVNALELDDSALYLCASSPRQGSYEQYFGPGTRLTVT.

The chain carries TRBV5-1 and TRBJ2-3, with 8 bases matching TRBD2. The CDR3 loop spans 14 amino acids. From germline, CDR1 is SGHRS and CDR2 YFSETQ. The trim removed 1 base at V and 5 bases at J, leaving 3 bases unmatched. CDR3 sequence: CASSLSAGGDTQYF. CDR3 sequence (DNA): TGCGCCAGCAGCTTGTCTGCGGGAGGAGATACGCAGTATTTT.

The rearrangement uses TRBV21-1 and TRBJ2-3; the table's D call TRBD2 went unverified against the DNA. TRBV21-1 is flagged as a pseudogene. This CDR3 region has 16 residues. The CDR3 sequence: CASSTLAGANTDTQYF. The CDR3 region has the DNA TGTGCCAGCAGCACCCTAGCGGGCGCGAACACAGATACGCAGTATTTT.

This chain links TRBV7-3 with TRBJ2-1, with D tentatively TRBD2 (6 bases). From germline, CDR1 is SGHTA and CDR2 FQGTGA. Trimming removed 1 base from V and 5 bases from J, with 12 bases in between. This CDR3 is 15 amino acids long. The CDR3 DNA reads as TGTGCCAGCAGCTTAAGCGGGAATTCTCACAATGAGCAGTTCTTC. Its protein product is CASSLSGNSHNEQFF.

The chain joins TRBV28 to TRBJ2-3; 8 bases agree with TRBD2. V lost 4 bases to trimming and J lost 0 bases; unmatched junction nucleotides: 9. CDR3 length: 17 residues. Germline values: CDR1 MDHEN, CDR2 SYDVKM. In nucleotides, the CDR3 is TGTGCCAGCAGTTCCTTATCGGGGGGGTTTAGCACAGATACGCAGTATTTT. The encoded protein is CASSSLSGGFSTDTQYF.

The rearrangement joins TRBV5-1 to TRBJ1-2; 9 nucleotides agree with TRBD1. Germline assignment: CDR1 SGHRS and CDR2 YFSETQ. The CDR3 is 14 amino acids. The trim removed 0 bases at V and 7 bases at J, leaving 4 bases unmatched. CDR3 coding DNA: TGCGCCAGCAGCTTGGAACAGGGGGCGCTTGGCTACACCTTC. Protein product: CASSLEQGALGYTF.

The gene calls are TRBV24-1 and TRBJ1-4, with D maybe TRBD1 (5 bases). Trimming left V 2 bases short and J 7 bases short, with 10 bases between. The CDR3 sequence is 14 residues long. From germline, CDR1 is KGHDR and CDR2 SFDVKD. The DNA of the CDR3 is TGTGCCACCAGTGATTCCAGGGTTCGTGAAAAACTGTTTTTT. This codes for CATSDSRVREKLFF.

This rearrangement joins TRBV2 to TRBJ2-5; TRBD2 agrees at 11 bases. The CDR3 covers 13 residues. Germline V gene data show CDR1 as SNHLY and CDR2 as FYNNEI. V gave up 10 bases and J gave up 4 bases; unmatched junction bases: 5. In nucleotides, the CDR3 is TGTGCCACCGCTGGACTAGCGGGAGAGACCCAGTACTTC. Translation: CATAGLAGETQYF.

This sequence joins TRBV18 and TRBJ2-1; D remains unclear. The CDR3 spans 16 residues. The ends were cut back, 3 bases at V and 3 bases at J, with 15 bases in the middle. Germline V gene sequence: CDR1 KGHSH, CDR2 LQKENI. The CDR3 DNA reads TGTGCCAGCTCACCCAGCAGAGACCGAGGCTACAATGAGCAGTTCTTC. Encoded protein: CASSPSRDRGYNEQFF.

This rearrangement joins TRBV5-4 to TRBJ1-6, with 7 bases fitting TRBD1. The CDR3 is 14 residues long. V lost 0 bases and J lost 7; bases outside the gene matches: 1. CDR1 is SGHNT and CDR2 is YYREEE in the germline V gene (reference sequence). CDR3 sequence reads: CASSLEQGNSPLHF. As DNA, the CDR3 is TGTGCCAGCAGCTTGGAACAGGGGAATTCACCCCTCCACTTT. Full variable domain (remainder filled in from reference TRBV5-4 and TRBJ1-6): ETGVTQSPTHLIKTRGQQVTLRCSSQSGHNTVSWYQQALGQGPQFIFQYYREEENGRGNFPPRFSGLQFPNYSSELNVNALELDDSALYLCASSLEQGNSPLHFGNGTRLTVT.

This clone was counted only a few times. The rearrangement uses TRBV5-4 and TRBJ1-2; 10 nucleotides align to TRBD1. The junction had 4 bases not matched to a gene; V was cut back by 3 bases and J by 2 bases. Per germline, CDR1 SGHNT and CDR2 YYREEE (reference sequence). The CDR3 spans 15 residues. The CDR3 region has the DNA TGTGCCAGCAGCTGGGGGACAGGGGTAAACTATGGCTACACCTTC. It is translated as CASSWGTGVNYGYTF.

This sequence joins TRBV29-1 and TRBJ2-2; a possible D gene is TRBD1 (6 bases). This CDR3 has 11 amino acids. Germline CDR1 reads SQVTM; CDR2 reads ANQGSEA. This CDR3 is CSTGYGGELFF. The CDR3 nucleotides read TGCAGTACAGGGTACGGCGGGGAGCTGTTTTTT.

The chain employs TRBV24-1 and TRBJ1-5, with D possibly matching TRBD1 (6 bases). Germline assignment: CDR1 KGHDR and CDR2 SFDVKD. The CDR3 contains 13 residues. The V and J ends lost 4 bases and 6 bases respectively, with 9 bases between them. The CDR3 loop is CATSEQTGQPQHF. The CDR3 nucleotides read TGTGCCACCAGTGAACAGACAGGTCAGCCCCAGCATTTT.